The present T cell receptor beta chain was sequenced within a study of breast tumors, draining lymph nodes, adjacent tissues. TCRdb reprocessed the multiplex PCR reads with MiXCR, giving one entry per CDR3 protein. The table records some 120,000 distinct CDR3 sequences, around 21% of them present only once. Samples came from axillary lymph nodes draining the breast cancer. V lost 0 bases and J lost 5, with 10 bases in between. Germline loops: CDR1 SQVTM, CDR2 ANQGSEA. The CDR3 loop spans 13 amino acids. This clonotype was counted at least ten times. The receptor's source is a female donor with breast cancer. Some clones in this sample may be carry-over from other donors' samples. The sample was axillary lymph node tissue. This chain connects TRBV29-1 to TRBJ2-5; the D is unclear. This chain's CDR3 is CSVEDDRVETQYF. In nucleotides, the CDR3 is TGCAGCGTTGAAGATGATCGAGTGGAGACCCAGTACTTC.